This T cell receptor beta chain was obtained from a study of a mutant IDH1 vaccine in newly diagnosed glioma. Documented time point: week 11, during vaccination. The investigators gave 300 ug of mutant IDH1 20-mer peptide in each vaccine dose, together with topical imiquimod. To note about this clone: What it binds is unknown.

V lost 5 bases and J lost 5, with 18 bases in between. Germline V lookup: CDR1 SGHTA, CDR2 FQGTGA. The CDR3 contains 15 residues. The protocol was immunoSEQ multiplex PCR, while the TCRdb copy is restricted to in-frame clones and leaves out a portion. This table has under 150,000 clones, roughly 90% appearing once. The chain combines TRBV7-3 with TRBJ2-5; the D gene is possibly TRBD2 (5 bases). The sample consisted of PBMCs, taken from a glioma patient whose treatment included an IDH1 peptide vaccine. The TCR comes from a woman between 50 and 59 years old with glioma. The CDR3 coding sequence is TGTGCCAGCAGCCTCGGGATAAGGGAACGCGAGACCCAGTACTTC. This encodes CASSLGIRERETQYF.